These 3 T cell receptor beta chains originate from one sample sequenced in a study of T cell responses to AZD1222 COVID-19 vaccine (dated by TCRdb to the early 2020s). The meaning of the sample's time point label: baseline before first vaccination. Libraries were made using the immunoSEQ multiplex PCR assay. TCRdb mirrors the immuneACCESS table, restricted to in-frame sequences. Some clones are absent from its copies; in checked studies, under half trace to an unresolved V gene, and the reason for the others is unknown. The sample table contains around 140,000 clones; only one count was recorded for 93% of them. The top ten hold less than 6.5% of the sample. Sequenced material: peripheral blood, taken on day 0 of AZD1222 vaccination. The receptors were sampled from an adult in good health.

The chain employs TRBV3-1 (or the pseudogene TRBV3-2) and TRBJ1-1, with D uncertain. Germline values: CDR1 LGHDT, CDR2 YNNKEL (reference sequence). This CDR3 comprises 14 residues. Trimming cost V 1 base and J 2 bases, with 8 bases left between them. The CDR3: CASSQGIENTEAFF. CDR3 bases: TGTGCCAGCAGCCAAGGAATAGAAAACACTGAAGCTTTCTTT.

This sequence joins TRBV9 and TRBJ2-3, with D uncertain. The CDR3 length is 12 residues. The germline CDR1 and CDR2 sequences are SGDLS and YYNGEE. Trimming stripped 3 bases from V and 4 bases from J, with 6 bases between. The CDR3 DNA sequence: TGTGCCAGCAGCGAAGTCCCAGATACGCAGTATTTT. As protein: CASSEVPDTQYF.

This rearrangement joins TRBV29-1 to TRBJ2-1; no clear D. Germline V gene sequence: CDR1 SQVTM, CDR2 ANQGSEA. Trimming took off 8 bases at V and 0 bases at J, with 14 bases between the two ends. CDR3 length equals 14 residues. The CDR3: CSTRRVSSYNEQFF. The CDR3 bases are TGCAGCACCCGCCGGGTCAGCTCCTACAATGAGCAGTTCTTC.